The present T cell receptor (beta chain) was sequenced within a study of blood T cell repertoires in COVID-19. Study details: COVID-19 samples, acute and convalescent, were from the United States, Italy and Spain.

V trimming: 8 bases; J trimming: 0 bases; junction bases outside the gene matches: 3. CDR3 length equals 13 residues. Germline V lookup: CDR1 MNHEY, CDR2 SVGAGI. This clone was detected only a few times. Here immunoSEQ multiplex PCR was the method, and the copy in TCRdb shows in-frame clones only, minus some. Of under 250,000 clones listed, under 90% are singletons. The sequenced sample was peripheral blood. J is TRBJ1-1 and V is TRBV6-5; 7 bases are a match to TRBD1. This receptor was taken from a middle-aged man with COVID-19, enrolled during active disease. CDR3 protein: CASRDRMNTEAFF. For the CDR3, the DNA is TGTGCCAGCCGGGACAGAATGAACACTGAAGCTTTCTTT.